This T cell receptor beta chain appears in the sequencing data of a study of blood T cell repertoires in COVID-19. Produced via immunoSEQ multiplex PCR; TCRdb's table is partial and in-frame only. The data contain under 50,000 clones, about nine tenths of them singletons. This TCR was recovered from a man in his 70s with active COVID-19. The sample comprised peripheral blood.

The CDR3 DNA is TGTGCCGGAACAGGGGCACTGCCCTATGGCTACACCTTC. It codes for CAGTGALPYGYTF. The chain has TRBV6-5 and TRBJ1-2; 7 bases map to TRBD1. The trim removed 11 bases at V and 4 bases at J, leaving 10 bases unmatched. Germline lookup yields CDR1 MNHEY and CDR2 SVGAGI. The CDR3 has 13 amino acids.